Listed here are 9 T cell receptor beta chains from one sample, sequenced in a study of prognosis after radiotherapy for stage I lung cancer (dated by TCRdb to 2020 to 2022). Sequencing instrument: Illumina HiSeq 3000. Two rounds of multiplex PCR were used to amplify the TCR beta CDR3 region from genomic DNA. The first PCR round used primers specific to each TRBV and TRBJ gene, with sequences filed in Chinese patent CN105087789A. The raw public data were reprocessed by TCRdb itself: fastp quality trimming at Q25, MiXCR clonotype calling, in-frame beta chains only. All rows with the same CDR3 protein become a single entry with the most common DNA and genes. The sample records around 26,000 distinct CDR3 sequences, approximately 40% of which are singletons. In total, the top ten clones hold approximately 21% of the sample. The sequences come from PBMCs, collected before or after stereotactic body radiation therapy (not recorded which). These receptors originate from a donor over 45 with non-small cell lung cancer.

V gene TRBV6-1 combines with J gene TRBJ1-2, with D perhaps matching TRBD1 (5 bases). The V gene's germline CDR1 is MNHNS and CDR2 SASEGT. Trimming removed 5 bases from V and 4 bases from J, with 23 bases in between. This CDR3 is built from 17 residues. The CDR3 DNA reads TGTGCCAGCAGTCAGACGGGGGGACGTCGGGGCGTCTATGGCTACACCTTC. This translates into CASSQTGGRRGVYGYTF.

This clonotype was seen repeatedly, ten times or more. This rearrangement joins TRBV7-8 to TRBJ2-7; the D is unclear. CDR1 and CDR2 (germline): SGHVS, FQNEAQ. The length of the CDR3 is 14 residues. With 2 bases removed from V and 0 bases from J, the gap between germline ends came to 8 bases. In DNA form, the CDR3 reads TGTGCCAGCAGCTTAATGGGCACCTCCTACGAGCAGTACTTC. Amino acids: CASSLMGTSYEQYF.

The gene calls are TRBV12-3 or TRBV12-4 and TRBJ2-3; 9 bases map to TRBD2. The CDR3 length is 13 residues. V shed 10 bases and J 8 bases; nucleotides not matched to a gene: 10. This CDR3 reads CANKDLAGFTQYF. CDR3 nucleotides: TGTGCCAACAAAGATCTAGCGGGGTTTACGCAGTATTTT.

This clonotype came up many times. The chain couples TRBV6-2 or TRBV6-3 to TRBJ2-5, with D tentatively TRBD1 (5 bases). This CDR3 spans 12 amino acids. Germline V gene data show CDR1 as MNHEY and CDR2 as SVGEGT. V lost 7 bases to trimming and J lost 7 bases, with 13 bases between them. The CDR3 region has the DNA TGTGCCAGCAACTCCAGGGTCGGGACCCAGTACTTC. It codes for CASNSRVGTQYF.

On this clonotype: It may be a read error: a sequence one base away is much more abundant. CDR3 in amino acids: CASSSSFQDTQYF. The CDR3 coding sequence is TGTGCCAGCAGCTCTTCGTTCCAAGATACCCAGTACTTC. The chain is built from TRBV7-3 and TRBJ2-5; D uncertain. The CDR3 length is 13 residues. From germline, CDR1 is SGHTA and CDR2 FQGTGA.

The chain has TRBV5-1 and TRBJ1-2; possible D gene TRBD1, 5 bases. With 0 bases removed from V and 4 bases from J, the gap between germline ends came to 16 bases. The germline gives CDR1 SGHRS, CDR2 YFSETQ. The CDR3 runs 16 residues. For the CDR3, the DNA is TGCGCCAGCAGCTTGGCGTCTTCCCGGGACCCCTATGGCTACACCTTC. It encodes CASSLASSRDPYGYTF.

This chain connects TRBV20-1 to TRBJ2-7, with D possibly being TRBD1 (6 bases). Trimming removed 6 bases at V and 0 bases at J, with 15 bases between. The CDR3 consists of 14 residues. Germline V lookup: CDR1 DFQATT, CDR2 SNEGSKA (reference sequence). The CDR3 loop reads CSANRQVISYEQYF. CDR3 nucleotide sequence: TGCAGTGCCAATCGACAGGTGATCTCCTACGAGCAGTACTTC.

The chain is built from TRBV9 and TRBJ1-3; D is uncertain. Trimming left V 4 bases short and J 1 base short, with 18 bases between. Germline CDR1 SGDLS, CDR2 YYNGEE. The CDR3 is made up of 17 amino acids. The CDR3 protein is CASSPSADRLSGNTIYF. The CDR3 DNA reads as TGTGCCAGCAGCCCGAGTGCCGATCGTTTATCTGGAAACACCATATATTTT. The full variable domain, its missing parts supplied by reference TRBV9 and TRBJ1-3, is DSGVTQTPKHLITATGQRVTLRCSPRSGDLSVYWYQQSLDQGLQFLIQYYNGEERAKGNILERFSAQQFPDLHSELNLSSLELGDSALYFCASSPSADRLSGNTIYFGEGSWLTVV.

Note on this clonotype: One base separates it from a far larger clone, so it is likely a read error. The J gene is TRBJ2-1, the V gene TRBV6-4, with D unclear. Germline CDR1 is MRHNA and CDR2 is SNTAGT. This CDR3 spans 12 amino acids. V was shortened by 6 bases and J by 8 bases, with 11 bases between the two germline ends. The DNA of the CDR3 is TGTGCCAGCAGCCACCTAGGGTATGAGCAGTTCTTC. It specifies CASSHLGYEQFF.